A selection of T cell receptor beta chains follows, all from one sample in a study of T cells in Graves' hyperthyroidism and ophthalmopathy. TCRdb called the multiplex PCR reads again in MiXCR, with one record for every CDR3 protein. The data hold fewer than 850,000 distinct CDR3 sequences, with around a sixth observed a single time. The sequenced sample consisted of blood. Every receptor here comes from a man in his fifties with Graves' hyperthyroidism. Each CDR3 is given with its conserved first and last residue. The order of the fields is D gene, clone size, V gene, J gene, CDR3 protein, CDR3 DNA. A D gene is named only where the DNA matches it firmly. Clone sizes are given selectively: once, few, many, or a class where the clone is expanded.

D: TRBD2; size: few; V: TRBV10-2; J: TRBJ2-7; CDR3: CASAGGDRTYEQYF; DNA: TGCGCCAGCGCCGGGGGGGACCGCACCTACGAGCAGTACTTC
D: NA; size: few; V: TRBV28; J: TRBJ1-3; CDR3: CASSLSGRSSGNTIYF; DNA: TGTGCCAGCAGTTTATCCGGCCGAAGCTCTGGAAACACCATATATTTT
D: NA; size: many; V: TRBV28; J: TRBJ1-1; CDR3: CASSFVWGIEAFF; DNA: TGTGCCAGCAGTTTTGTATGGGGGATTGAAGCTTTCTTT
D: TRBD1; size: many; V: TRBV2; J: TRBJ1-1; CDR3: CASRGDRGTEAFF; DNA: TGTGCCAGCCGGGGGGACAGGGGGACTGAAGCTTTCTTT
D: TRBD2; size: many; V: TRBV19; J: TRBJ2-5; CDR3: CASSIRLAGEETQYF; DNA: TGTGCCAGTAGTATAAGACTAGCGGGAGAAGAGACCCAGTACTTC
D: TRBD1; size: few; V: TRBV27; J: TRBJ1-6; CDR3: CASSLSGQGVVSYNSPLHF; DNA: TGTGCCAGCAGTTTATCCGGACAGGGGGTAGTGTCCTATAATTCACCCCTCCACTTT
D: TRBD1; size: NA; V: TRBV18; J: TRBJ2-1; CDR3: CASSPGTGFSHEQFF; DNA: TGTGCCAGCTCGCCCGGGACAGGGTTTTCGCATGAGCAGTTCTTC
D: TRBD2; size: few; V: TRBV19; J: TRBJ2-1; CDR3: CASSILAGGPELLSYNEQFF; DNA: TGTGCCAGTAGTATATTAGCGGGAGGGCCTGAGCTACTCTCCTACAATGAGCAGTTCTTC
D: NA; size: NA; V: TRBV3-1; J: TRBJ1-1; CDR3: CASSQETTQPFEAFF; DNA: TGTGCCAGCAGCCAGGAGACAACCCAACCTTTCGAAGCTTTCTTT
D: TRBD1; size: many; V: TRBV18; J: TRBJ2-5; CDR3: CASSPGQGEETQYF; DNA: TGTGCCAGCTCACCAGGACAGGGCGAAGAGACCCAGTACTTC
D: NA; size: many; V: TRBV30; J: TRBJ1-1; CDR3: CAWRMIQRNTEAFF; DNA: TGTGCCTGGAGAATGATACAGAGGAACACTGAAGCTTTCTTT
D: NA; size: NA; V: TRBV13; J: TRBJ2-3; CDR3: CASSLGSPQGGDTQYF; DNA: TGTGCCAGCAGCTTAGGTTCTCCACAGGGCGGAGATACGCAGTATTTT
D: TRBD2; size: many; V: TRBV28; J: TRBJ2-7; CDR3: CASTSPTSGRAHRYEQYF; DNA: TGTGCCAGCACTTCCCCGACTAGCGGGAGGGCCCACCGCTACGAGCAGTACTTC
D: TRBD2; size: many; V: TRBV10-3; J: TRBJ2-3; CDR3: CAISEPSGSLDTQYF; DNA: TGTGCCATCAGTGAGCCTAGCGGGAGCCTAGATACGCAGTATTTT
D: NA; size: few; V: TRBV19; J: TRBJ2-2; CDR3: CASSIKTGRITGELFF; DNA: TGTGCCAGTAGTATAAAGACGGGACGTATTACCGGGGAGCTGTTTTTT
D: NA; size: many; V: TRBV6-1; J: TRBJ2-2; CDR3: CASSNSGLNTGELFF; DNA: TGTGCCAGCAGTAATAGCGGATTGAACACCGGGGAGCTGTTTTTT
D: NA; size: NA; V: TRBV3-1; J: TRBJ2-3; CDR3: CASSHLWNTDTQYF; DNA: TGTGCCAGCAGCCACCTTTGGAACACAGATACGCAGTATTTT
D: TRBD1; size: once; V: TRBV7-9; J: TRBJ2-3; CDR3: CASSGQEDTQYF; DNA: TGTGCCAGCAGCGGACAGGAGGATACGCAGTATTTT
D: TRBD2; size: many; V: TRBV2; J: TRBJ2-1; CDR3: CASLTSGPYNEQFF; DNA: TGTGCCAGCCTTACTAGCGGGCCCTACAATGAGCAGTTCTTC
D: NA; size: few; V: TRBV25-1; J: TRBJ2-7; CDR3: CASSEFRESYEQYF; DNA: TGTGCCAGCAGTGAATTCAGGGAGAGCTACGAGCAGTACTTC
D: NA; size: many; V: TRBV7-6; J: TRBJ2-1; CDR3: CASSVGRYNEQFF; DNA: TGTGCCAGCAGCGTGGGGAGGTACAATGAGCAGTTCTTC
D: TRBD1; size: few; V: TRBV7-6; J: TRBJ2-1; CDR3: CASSLANRGYNEQFF; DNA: TGTGCCAGCAGCTTAGCGAACAGGGGCTACAATGAGCAGTTCTTC
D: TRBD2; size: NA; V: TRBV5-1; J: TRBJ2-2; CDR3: CASSLPPSGSGTGELFF; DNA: TGCGCCAGCAGCCTCCCTCCTAGCGGGAGCGGTACCGGGGAGCTGTTTTTT
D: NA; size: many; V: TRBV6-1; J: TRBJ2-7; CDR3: CASRASAETYEQYF; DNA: TGTGCCAGCAGGGCGTCGGCAGAGACCTACGAGCAGTACTTC
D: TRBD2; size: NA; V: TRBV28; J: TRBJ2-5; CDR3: CASSSRTSGSGETRYF; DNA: TGTGCCAGCAGTTCCCGGACTAGCGGGAGTGGCGAGACCCGGTACTTC
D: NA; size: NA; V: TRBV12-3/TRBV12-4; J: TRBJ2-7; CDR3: CASSFLARTYNEQYF; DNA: TGTGCCAGCAGTTTTTTAGCGAGAACCTACAATGAGCAGTACTTC
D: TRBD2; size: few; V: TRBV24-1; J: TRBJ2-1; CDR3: CATSGPGLARNEQFF; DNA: TGTGCCACCAGTGGTCCGGGACTAGCGAGGAATGAGCAGTTCTTC
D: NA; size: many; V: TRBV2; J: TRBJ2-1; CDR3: CASKVTVAYNEQFF; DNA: TGTGCCAGCAAGGTGACAGTGGCCTACAATGAGCAGTTCTTC
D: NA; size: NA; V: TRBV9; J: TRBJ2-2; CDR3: CASSTSGRLSGELFF; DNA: TGTGCCAGCAGCACTTCGGGCAGACTCAGCGGGGAGCTGTTTTTT
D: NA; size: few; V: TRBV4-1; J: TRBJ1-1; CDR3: CASGPLRQNTEAFF; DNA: TGCGCCAGCGGGCCTCTTCGGCAGAACACTGAAGCTTTCTTT
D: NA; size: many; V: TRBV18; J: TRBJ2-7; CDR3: CASSRELHEQYF; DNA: TGTGCCAGCTCGCGGGAACTACACGAGCAGTACTTC
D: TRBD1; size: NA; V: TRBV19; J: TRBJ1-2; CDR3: CASIKDRNNYGYTF; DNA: TGTGCCAGTATTAAGGACAGGAACAACTATGGCTACACCTTC
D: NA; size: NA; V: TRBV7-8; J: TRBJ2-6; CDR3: CASTVPIAGANVLTF; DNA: TGTGCCAGCACCGTCCCAATTGCCGGGGCCAACGTCCTGACTTTC
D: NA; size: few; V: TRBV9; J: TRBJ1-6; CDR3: CASKGGNSPLHF; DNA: TGTGCCAGCAAGGGTGGGAATTCACCCCTCCACTTT
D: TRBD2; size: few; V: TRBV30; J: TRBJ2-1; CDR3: CAWSRAGHNEQFF; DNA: TGTGCCTGGAGTCGAGCGGGACACAATGAGCAGTTCTTC
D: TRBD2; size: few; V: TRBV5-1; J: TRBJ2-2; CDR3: CASSLFTSGRARGELFF; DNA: TGCGCCAGCAGCTTATTCACTAGCGGGAGGGCCCGCGGGGAGCTGTTTTTT
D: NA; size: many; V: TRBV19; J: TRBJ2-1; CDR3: CASSLRGSSNRQFF; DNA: TGTGCCAGTAGTCTCCGGGGTAGCTCAAACCGGCAGTTCTTC
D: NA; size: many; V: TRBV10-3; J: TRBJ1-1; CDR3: CAISGGEGPRLNTEAFF; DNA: TGTGCCATCAGTGGCGGGGAGGGGCCCCGGTTAAACACTGAAGCTTTCTTT
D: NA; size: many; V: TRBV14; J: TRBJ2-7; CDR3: CASSRMGSSYEQYF; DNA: TGTGCCAGCAGCCGGATGGGGAGCTCCTACGAGCAGTACTTC
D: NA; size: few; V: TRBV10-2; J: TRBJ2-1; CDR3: CASSEGQGPNEQFF; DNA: TGCGCCAGCAGTGAGGGGCAGGGACCCAATGAGCAGTTCTTC
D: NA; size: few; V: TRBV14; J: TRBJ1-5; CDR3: CASSRYGNQPQHF; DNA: TGTGCCAGCAGCCGGTATGGCAATCAGCCCCAGCATTTT
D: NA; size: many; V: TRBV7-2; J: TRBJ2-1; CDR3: CASSVPPVDEQFF; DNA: TGTGCCAGCAGCGTACCGCCAGTGGATGAGCAGTTCTTC
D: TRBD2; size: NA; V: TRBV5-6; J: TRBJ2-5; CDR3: CASSSGASGETQYF; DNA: TGTGCCAGCAGCTCTGGCGCTAGCGGGGAGACCCAGTACTTC
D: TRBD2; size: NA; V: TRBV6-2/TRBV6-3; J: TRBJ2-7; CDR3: CASSPTRAGINEQYF; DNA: TGTGCCAGCAGCCCCACCCGAGCGGGGATTAACGAGCAGTACTTC